This T cell receptor beta chain was retrieved from a study of identifying expanded T cells in peripheral blood. The V gene's germline CDR1 is MDHEN and CDR2 SYDVKM. The length of the CDR3 is 11 residues. Sequenced by immunoSEQ multiplex PCR; TCRdb stores in-frame clones only, minus some. The sample records about 91,000 clones, 70% to 90% being singletons. The sequence was collected from a person aged 18 to 70 in good health. Input material: blood. The rearrangement joins TRBV28 to TRBJ2-2; maybe TRBD2 (5 bases). CDR3 sequence (DNA): TGTGCTCATCGGGGCACCGGGGAGCTGTTTTTT. It translates to CAHRGTGELFF.